This is a list of T cell receptor beta chains from one sample in a study of early T cells in non-severe SARS-CoV-2 infection. TCRdb reanalysed the 5' RACE reads using MiXCR and keeps one entry per CDR3 protein. Of tens of thousands of distinct CDR3 sequences in the sample, 14% to 15% were seen once. The sequenced sample consisted of whole blood. The receptors here all came from an adult who was a healthcare worker with PCR-confirmed SARS-CoV-2 infection or an uninfected control (not recorded which). Each CDR3 is given with its conserved first and last residue. Each record gives: V gene, J gene, D gene, clone size, CDR3 DNA, CDR3 protein. A D gene is named only where the DNA matches it firmly. Clone size appears in some rows only: once, few, many, or a class for an expanded clone.

>TRBV19|TRBJ2-1|TRBD2|once
TGTGCCAGTAGCACCCAGGGGACTAGTTCGTACAATGAGCAGTTCTTC
CASSTQGTSSYNEQFF
>TRBV4-1|TRBJ2-1|.|.
TGCGCCAGCAGCCAAGTCTGGGGGGGCAAGGTCAATGAGCAGTTCTTC
CASSQVWGGKVNEQFF
>TRBV7-8|TRBJ1-4|.|few
TGTGCCAGCAGCCCCCCACGGGGTGGGGAAAAACTGTTTTTT
CASSPPRGGEKLFF
>TRBV6-2/TRBV6-3|TRBJ2-7|TRBD2|few
TGTGCCAGTACTAGCGGGAGCGTCTCCTACGAGCAGTACTTC
CASTSGSVSYEQYF
>TRBV15|TRBJ2-7|TRBD1|.
TGTGCCACCAGCGTAGATAGGACAGGGGACCTTTACGAGCAGTACTTC
CATSVDRTGDLYEQYF
>TRBV20-1|TRBJ1-5|.|many
TGCAGTGCTAGAGATCAACAGGGTAAGCCCCAGCATTTT
CSARDQQGKPQHF
>TRBV21-1|TRBJ2-7|.|few
TGTGCCAGCAGCAAAGGGAAGGATTCTGGACAGGGCTGTGGGGAGCAGTACTTC
CASSKGKDSGQGCGEQYF
>TRBV6-2/TRBV6-3|TRBJ2-7|.|few
TGTGCCAGCAGTTACGGAGAAGCGGGTGCCTACGAGCAGTACTTC
CASSYGEAGAYEQYF
>TRBV4-3|TRBJ2-2|TRBD1|.
TGCGCCAGCAGCCAGGGGACAGCCAGCACCGGGGAGCTGTTTTTT
CASSQGTASTGELFF
>TRBV9|TRBJ2-1|.|few
TGTGCCAGCAGCGGACACAATGAGCAGTTCTTC
CASSGHNEQFF
>TRBV20-1|TRBJ1-1|.|.
TGCAGTGCTAGAGATCTGCGAGCTGCTACTGAAGCTTCCTTT
CSARDLRAATEASF
>TRBV5-1|TRBJ2-5|.|.
TGCGCCAGCAGCACCCGGCCGGGGGAGGCCCAGTACTTC
CASSTRPGEAQYF
>TRBV7-9|TRBJ2-7|.|few
TGTGCCAGCAGCCGCGACTATTTTGAAGGAGAGCAGTACTTC
CASSRDYFEGEQYF
>TRBV12-3/TRBV12-4|TRBJ1-2|.|.
TGTGCCAGCAGTTCTGACACGGACTATGGCTACACCTTC
CASSSDTDYGYTF
>TRBV11-3|TRBJ2-3|TRBD2|.
TGTGCCAGCAGCTTAGGACTAGCGGGAGGGTCAGATACGCAGTATTTT
CASSLGLAGGSDTQYF
>TRBV7-9|TRBJ2-7|TRBD2|.
TGTGCCAGCAGCTTCAACCCGAGGGGAGGGCCCTACGAGCAGTACTTC
CASSFNPRGGPYEQYF
>TRBV6-5|TRBJ2-1|TRBD2|many
TGTGCCAGCAGTTATGGACTAGCGGGAGTGTTGAATGAGCAGTTCTTC
CASSYGLAGVLNEQFF
>TRBV28|TRBJ1-1|TRBD1|.
TGTGCCAGCAGGCATCCGGGACAGGGGGACACTGAAGCTTTCTTT
CASRHPGQGDTEAFF
>TRBV4-1|TRBJ2-6|TRBD1|.
TGCGCCAGCAGCCAAGACGCCCAGGGACAGGTCTCTACTGGGGCCAACGTCCTGACTTTC
CASSQDAQGQVSTGANVLTF
>TRBV9|TRBJ2-1|TRBD2|.
TGTGCCAGCAGCGTTGTTGGCGGGGGCTCCTACAATGAGCAGTTCTTC
CASSVVGGGSYNEQFF